These 10 T cell receptor beta chains came from one sample sequenced in a study of T cells in Graves' hyperthyroidism and ophthalmopathy. From RNA transcripts, TCR beta CDR3 regions were amplified. A first-round RT-PCR of the TCR CDR3 used the HTBI primer set. Via MiXCR, TCRdb re-called the multiplex PCR reads, giving one row per CDR3 protein. The sample consists of 400,000 to 600,000 distinct CDR3 sequences, about 16% of them appearing once. Specimen: blood. The origin of the receptors is a woman in her 30s with Graves' ophthalmopathy.

The table lists this clonotype with many counts. This rearrangement joins TRBV5-4 to TRBJ2-2; 12 positions agree with TRBD2. CDR1 is SGHNT, CDR2 YYREEE, per germline (reference sequence). With V trimmed by 5 bases and J by 5 bases, 4 bases remained unmatched. The CDR3 consists of 15 residues. The DNA for the CDR3 is TGTGCCAGCAGTCTAGCGGGAGGGCGGACCGGGGAGCTGTTTTTT. It codes for CASSLAGGRTGELFF.

This clonotype appeared a few times. V and J are TRBV24-1 and TRBJ2-1; 10 bases agree with TRBD2. With 9 bases clipped from V and 7 bases from J, the junction kept 2 bases outside the gene matches. There are 12 residues in the CDR3. Germline-derived CDR1 and CDR2 are KGHDR and SFDVKD. This CDR3 is CATQTSGNEQFF. The CDR3 nucleotides are TGTGCCACCCAGACTAGCGGGAATGAGCAGTTCTTC.

The chain is built from TRBV3-1 and TRBJ1-2; possible D gene TRBD1, 6 bases. Germline CDR1 is LGHDT and CDR2 is YNNKEL (reference sequence). V lost 3 bases and J lost 2, with 13 bases in between. The CDR3 consists of 15 residues. CDR3 protein: CASSHETTGNYGYTF. Here the CDR3 DNA reads TGTGCCAGCAGCCACGAAACTACAGGGAACTATGGCTACACCTTC.

This rearrangement joins TRBV18 to TRBJ1-1; D may be TRBD1 (6 bases). The V end was cut by 6 bases, the J end by 1 base, with 15 bases between. There are 15 residues in the CDR3. The germline V gene encodes CDR1 KGHSH and CDR2 LQKENI. The CDR3 DNA follows: TGTGCCAGCTCCCGAACCGGGACACAGAACACTGAAGCTTTCTTT. This translates into CASSRTGTQNTEAFF.

There are many counts of this clonotype. The chain couples TRBV2 to TRBJ1-1; possible D gene TRBD1, 6 bases. The CDR3 is 15 residues long. Trimming removed 1 base at V and 5 bases at J, with 14 bases between. Germline V gene lookup returns CDR1 SNHLY and CDR2 FYNNEI. The CDR3 coding sequence is TGTGCCAGCAGTGAAGATCGGCAGGGGACGACTGAAGCTTTCTTT. Protein: CASSEDRQGTTEAFF.

This clonotype was observed a handful of times. This sequence joins TRBV6-2 or TRBV6-3 and TRBJ2-7; D gene ambiguous. The ends were cut back, 0 bases at V and 3 bases at J, with 9 bases in the middle. Germline lookup yields CDR1 MNHEY and CDR2 SVGEGT. The CDR3 is 14 residues long. The CDR3 nucleotides read TGTGCCAGCAGTTACTCGTGGCAGAGCTACGAGCAGTACTTC. This encodes CASSYSWQSYEQYF.

This clonotype has just a few counts. The rearrangement links TRBV10-2 to TRBJ2-1, with 7 nucleotides matching TRBD2. The CDR3 runs 15 residues. Trimming cost V 4 bases and J 9 bases; bases outside gene matches: 12. Per the germline V gene, CDR1 is WSHSY and CDR2 is SAAADI. The CDR3 loop is CASSGRREGLIEQFF. The DNA for the CDR3 is TGCGCCAGCAGTGGAAGGAGGGAGGGCCTGATTGAGCAGTTCTTC.

At least ten counts were recorded for this clonotype. The CDR3 DNA follows: TGCAGTGCTAGAGTCCAGGACAGGGGGCTGGGGGAGACCCAGTACTTC. Protein sequence: CSARVQDRGLGETQYF. The chain combines TRBV20-1 with TRBJ2-5, with 11 positions matching TRBD1. V gave up 1 base and J gave up 5 bases; unmatched junction bases: 9. The length of the CDR3 is 16 residues. The germline CDR1 and CDR2 sequences are DFQATT and SNEGSKA (reference sequence).

The sample holds many counts of this clonotype. This rearrangement joins TRBV18 to TRBJ2-7; TRBD1 might be the D (7 bases). With 2 bases removed from V and 4 bases from J, the gap between germline ends came to 12 bases. Germline V lookup: CDR1 KGHSH, CDR2 LQKENI. This CDR3 spans 14 amino acids. CDR3: CASSPTGEAYEQYF. CDR3 nucleotide sequence: TGTGCCAGCTCACCAACAGGGGAGGCATACGAGCAGTACTTC.

Comments on this clonotype: The conserved closing phenylalanine or tryptophan is absent in this CDR3, likely reflecting a read error. The chain is built from TRBV20-1 and TRBJ2-3; D remains unclear. The CDR3 runs to 12 residues. Germline values: CDR1 DFQATT, CDR2 SNEGSKA (reference sequence). CDR3 protein: CSPRPTSDTQYS. The CDR3 bases are TGCAGTCCTAGGCCGACTTCAGATACGCAGTATTCT.